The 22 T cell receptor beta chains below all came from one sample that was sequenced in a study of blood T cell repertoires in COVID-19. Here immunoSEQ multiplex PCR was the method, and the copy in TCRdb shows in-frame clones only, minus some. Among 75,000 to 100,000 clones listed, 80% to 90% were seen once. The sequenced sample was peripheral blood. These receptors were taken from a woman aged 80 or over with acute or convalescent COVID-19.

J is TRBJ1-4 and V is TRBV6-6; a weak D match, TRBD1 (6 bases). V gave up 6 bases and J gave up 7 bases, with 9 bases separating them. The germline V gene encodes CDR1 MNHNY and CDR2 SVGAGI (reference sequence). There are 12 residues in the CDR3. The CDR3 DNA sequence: TGTGCCAGCAGGCAGGGGTCTGAAAAACTGTTTTTT. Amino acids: CASRQGSEKLFF.

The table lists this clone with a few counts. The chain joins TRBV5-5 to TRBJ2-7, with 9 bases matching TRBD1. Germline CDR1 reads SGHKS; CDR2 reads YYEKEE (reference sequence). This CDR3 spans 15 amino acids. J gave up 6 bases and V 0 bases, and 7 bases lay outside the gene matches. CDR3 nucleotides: TGTGCCAGCAGCTTGGTCCCACAGGGGGCTGGCGAGCAGTACTTC. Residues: CASSLVPQGAGEQYF.

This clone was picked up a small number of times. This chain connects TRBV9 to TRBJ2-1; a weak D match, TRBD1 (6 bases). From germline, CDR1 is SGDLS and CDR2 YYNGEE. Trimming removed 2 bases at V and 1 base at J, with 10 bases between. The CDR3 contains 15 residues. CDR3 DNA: TGTGCCAGCAGCGTTAGCACAGGGTCCTACAATGAGCAGTTCTTC. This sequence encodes CASSVSTGSYNEQFF.

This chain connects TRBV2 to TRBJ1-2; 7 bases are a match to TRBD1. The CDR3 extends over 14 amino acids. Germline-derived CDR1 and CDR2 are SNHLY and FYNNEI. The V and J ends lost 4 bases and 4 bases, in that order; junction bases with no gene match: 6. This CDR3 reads CASSAYRGSYGYTF. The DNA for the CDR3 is TGTGCCAGCAGTGCCTACAGGGGATCCTATGGCTACACCTTC. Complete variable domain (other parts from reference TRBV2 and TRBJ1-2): EPEVTQTPSHQVTQMGQEVILRCVPISNHLYFYWYRQILGQKVEFLVSFYNNEISEKSEIFDDQFSVERPDGSNFTLKIRSTKLEDSAMYFCASSAYRGSYGYTFGSGTRLTVV.

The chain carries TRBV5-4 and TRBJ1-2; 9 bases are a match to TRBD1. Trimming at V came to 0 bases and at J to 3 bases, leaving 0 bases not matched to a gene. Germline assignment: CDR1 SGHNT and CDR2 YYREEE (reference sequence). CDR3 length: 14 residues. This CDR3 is CASSLGQGDYGYTF. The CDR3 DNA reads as TGTGCCAGCAGCTTGGGACAGGGGGACTATGGCTACACCTTC. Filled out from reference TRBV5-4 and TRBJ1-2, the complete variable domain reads ETGVTQSPTHLIKTRGQQVTLRCSSQSGHNTVSWYQQALGQGPQFIFQYYREEENGRGNFPPRFSGLQFPNYSSELNVNALELDDSALYLCASSLGQGDYGYTFGSGTRLTVV.

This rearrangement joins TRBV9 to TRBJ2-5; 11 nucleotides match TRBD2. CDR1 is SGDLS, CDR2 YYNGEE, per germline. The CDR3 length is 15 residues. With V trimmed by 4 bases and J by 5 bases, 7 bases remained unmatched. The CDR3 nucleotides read TGTGCCAGCAGCCTAACTAGCGGGGGATGGGAGACCCAGTACTTC. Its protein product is CASSLTSGGWETQYF.

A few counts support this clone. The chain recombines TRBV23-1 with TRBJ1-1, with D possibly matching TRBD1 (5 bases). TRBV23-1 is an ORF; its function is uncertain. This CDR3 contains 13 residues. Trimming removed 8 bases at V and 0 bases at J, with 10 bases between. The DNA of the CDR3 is TGCGCCAGCCTTCGGGGGGTGAACACTGAAGCTTTCTTT. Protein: CASLRGVNTEAFF.

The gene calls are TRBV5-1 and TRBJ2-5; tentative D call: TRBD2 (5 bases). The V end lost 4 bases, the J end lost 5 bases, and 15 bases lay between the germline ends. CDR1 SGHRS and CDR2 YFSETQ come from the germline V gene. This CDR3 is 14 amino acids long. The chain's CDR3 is CASSNGGSGETQYF. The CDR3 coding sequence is TGCGCCAGCAGCAACGGCGGGTCCGGGGAGACCCAGTACTTC.

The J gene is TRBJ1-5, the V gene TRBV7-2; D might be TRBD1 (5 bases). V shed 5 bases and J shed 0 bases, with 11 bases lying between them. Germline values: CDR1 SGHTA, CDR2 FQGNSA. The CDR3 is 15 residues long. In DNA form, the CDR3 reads TGTGCCAGCAGCCCGACAGTAGATAGCAATCAGCCCCAGCATTTT. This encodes CASSPTVDSNQPQHF. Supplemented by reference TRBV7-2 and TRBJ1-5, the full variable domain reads GAGVSQSPSNKVTEKGKDVELRCDPISGHTALYWYRQSLGQGLEFLIYFQGNSAPDKSGLPSDRFSAERTGGSVSTLTIQRTQQEDSAVYLCASSPTVDSNQPQHFGDGTRLSIL.

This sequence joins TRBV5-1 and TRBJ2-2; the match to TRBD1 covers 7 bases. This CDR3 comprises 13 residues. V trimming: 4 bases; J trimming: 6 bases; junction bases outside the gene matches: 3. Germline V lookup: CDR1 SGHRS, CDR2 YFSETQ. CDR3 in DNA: TGCGCCAGCAGCACAGGGGCCGCCGGGGAGCTGTTTTTT. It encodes CASSTGAAGELFF.

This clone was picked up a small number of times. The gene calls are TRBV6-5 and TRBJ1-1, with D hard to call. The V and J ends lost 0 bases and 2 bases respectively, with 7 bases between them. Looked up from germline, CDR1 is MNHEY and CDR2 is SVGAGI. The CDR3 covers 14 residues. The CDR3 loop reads CASSYSMANTEAFF. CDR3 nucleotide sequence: TGTGCCAGCAGTTACTCGATGGCTAACACTGAAGCTTTCTTT.

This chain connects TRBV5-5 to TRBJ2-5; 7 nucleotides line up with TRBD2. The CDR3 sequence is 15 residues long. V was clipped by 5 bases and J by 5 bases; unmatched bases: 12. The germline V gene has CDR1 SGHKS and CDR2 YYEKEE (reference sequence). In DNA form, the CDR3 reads TGTGCCAGCAGTTATACTACCGGGACTATGGAGACCCAGTACTTC. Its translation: CASSYTTGTMETQYF.

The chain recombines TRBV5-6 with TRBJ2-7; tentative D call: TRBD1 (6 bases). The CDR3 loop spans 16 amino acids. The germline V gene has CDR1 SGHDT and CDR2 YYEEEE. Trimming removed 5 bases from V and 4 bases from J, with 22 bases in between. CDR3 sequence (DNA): TGTGCCAGCAGTCCAGAGGCCAGGGGATGGGGATACGAGCAGTACTTC. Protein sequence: CASSPEARGWGYEQYF.

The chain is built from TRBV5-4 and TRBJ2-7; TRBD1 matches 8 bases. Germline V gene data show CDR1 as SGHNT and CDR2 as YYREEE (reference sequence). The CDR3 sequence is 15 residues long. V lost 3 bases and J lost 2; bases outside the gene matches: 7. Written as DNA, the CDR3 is TGTGCCAGCAGCTCCCCCCGGACAGGGCCCTACGAGCAGTACTTC. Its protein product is CASSSPRTGPYEQYF.

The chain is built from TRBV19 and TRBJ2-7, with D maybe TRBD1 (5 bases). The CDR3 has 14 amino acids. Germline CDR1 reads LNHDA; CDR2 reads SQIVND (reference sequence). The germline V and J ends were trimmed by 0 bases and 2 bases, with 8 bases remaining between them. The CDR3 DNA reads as TGTGCCAGTAGTATAGATACAGGACCCTACGAGCAGTACTTC. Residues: CASSIDTGPYEQYF. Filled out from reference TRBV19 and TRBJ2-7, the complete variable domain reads DGGITQSPKYLFRKEGQNVTLSCEQNLNHDAMYWYRQDPGQGLRLIYYSQIVNDFQKGDIAEGYSVSREKKESFPLTVTSAQKNPTAFYLCASSIDTGPYEQYFGPGTRLTVT.

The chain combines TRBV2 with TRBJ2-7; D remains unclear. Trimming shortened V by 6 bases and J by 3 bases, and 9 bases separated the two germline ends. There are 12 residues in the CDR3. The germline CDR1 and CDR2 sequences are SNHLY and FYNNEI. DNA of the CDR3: TGTGCCAGCAGGGCCGAAAGCTACGAGCAGTACTTC. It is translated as CASRAESYEQYF.

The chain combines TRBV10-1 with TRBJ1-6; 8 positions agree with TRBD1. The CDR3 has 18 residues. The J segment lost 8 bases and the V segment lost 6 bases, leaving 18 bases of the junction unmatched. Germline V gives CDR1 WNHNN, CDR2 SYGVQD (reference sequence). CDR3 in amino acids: CASRSGTGTIPTDSPLHF. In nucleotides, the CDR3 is TGCGCCAGCAGATCCGGGACAGGCACTATTCCGACTGATTCACCCCTCCACTTT.

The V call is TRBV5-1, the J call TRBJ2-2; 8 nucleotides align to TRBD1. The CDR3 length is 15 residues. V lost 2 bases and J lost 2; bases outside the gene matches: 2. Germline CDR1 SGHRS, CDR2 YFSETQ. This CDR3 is CASSFSGGNTGELFF. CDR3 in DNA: TGCGCCAGCAGCTTCTCAGGGGGCAACACCGGGGAGCTGTTTTTT. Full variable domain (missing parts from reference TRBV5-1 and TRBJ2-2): KAGVTQTPRYLIKTRGQQVTLSCSPISGHRSVSWYQQTPGQGLQFLFEYFSETQRNKGNFPGRFSGRQFSNSRSEMNVSTLELGDSALYLCASSFSGGNTGELFFGEGSRLTVL.

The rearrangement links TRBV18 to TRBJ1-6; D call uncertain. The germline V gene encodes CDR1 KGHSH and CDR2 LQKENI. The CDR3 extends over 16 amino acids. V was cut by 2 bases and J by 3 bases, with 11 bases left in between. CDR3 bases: TGTGCCAGCTCACCAATAGGTAGCGTCTATAATTCACCCCTCCACTTT. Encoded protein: CASSPIGSVYNSPLHF.

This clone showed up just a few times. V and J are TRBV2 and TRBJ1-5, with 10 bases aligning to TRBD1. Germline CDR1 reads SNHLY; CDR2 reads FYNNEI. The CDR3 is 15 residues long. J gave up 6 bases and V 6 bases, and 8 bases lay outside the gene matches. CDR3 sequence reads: CASSRDRGVPQPQHF. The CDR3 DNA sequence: TGTGCCAGCAGCCGGGACAGGGGAGTCCCTCAGCCCCAGCATTTT.

Written as DNA, the CDR3 is TGTGCCAGCAACGTCCGGGACTCAGGGCGATCACCCCTCCACTTT. Amino acids: CASNVRDSGRSPLHF. This chain connects TRBV2 to TRBJ1-6; possibly TRBD1 for D (5 bases). Trimming pared 7 bases from V and 10 bases from J, leaving 20 bases between. Germline values: CDR1 SNHLY, CDR2 FYNNEI. CDR3 length equals 15 residues. Full variable domain (remainder filled in from reference TRBV2 and TRBJ1-6): EPEVTQTPSHQVTQMGQEVILRCVPISNHLYFYWYRQILGQKVEFLVSFYNNEISEKSEIFDDQFSVERPDGSNFTLKIRSTKLEDSAMYFCASNVRDSGRSPLHFGNGTRLTVT.

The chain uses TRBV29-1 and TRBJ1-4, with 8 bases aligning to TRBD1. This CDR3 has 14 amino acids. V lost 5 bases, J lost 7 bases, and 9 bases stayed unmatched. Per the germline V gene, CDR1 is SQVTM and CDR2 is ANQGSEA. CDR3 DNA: TGCAGCGTTAAGGGACAGGAAAGAAGTGAAAAACTGTTTTTT. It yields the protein CSVKGQERSEKLFF.